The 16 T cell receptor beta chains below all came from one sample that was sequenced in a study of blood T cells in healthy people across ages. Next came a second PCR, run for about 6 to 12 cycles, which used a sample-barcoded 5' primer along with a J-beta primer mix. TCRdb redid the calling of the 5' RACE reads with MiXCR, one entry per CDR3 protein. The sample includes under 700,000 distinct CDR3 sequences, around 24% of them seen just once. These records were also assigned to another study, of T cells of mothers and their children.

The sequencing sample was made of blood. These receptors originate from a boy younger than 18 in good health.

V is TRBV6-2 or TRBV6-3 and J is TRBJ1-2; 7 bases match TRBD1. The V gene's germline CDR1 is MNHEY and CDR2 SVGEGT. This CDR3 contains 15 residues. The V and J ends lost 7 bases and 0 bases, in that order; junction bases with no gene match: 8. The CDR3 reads CASTGPGQTNYGYTF. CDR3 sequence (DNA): TGTGCCAGCACGGGGCCGGGACAGACTAACTATGGCTACACCTTC.

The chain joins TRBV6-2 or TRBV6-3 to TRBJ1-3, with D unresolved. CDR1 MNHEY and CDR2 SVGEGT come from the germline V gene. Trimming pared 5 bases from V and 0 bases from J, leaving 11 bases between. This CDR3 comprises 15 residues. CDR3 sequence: CASSPPADSGNTIYF. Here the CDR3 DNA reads TGTGCCAGCAGTCCCCCGGCCGACTCTGGAAACACCATATATTTT.

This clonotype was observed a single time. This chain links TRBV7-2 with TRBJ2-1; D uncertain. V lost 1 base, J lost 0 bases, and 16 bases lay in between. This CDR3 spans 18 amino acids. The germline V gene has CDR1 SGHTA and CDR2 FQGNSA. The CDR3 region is CASSLGGRGRLSYNEQFF. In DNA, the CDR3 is TGTGCCAGCAGCTTAGGAGGTCGCGGCCGTCTCTCCTACAATGAGCAGTTCTTC.

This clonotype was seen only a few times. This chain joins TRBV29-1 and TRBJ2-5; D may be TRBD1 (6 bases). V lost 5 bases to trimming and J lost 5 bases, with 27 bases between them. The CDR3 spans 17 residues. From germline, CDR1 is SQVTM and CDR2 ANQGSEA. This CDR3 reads CSVTKIVTGPAGETQYF. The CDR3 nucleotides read TGCAGCGTTACCAAGATAGTCACAGGGCCCGCAGGGGAGACCCAGTACTTC.

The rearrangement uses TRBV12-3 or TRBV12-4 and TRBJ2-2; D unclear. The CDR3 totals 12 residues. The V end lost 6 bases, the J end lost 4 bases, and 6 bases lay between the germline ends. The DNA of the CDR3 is TGTGCCAGCAGCCACATCACCGGGGAGCTGTTTTTT. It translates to CASSHITGELFF.

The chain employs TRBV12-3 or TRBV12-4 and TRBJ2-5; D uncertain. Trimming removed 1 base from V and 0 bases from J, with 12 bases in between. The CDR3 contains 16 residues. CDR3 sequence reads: CASSLGSWIHQETQYF. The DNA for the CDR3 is TGTGCCAGCAGTTTAGGGTCATGGATCCACCAAGAGACCCAGTACTTC.

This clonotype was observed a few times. The CDR3 loop reads CASTPTGGSEKLFF. Written as DNA, the CDR3 is TGTGCCAGTACCCCGACAGGGGGGAGTGAAAAACTGTTTTTT. V is TRBV19 and J is TRBJ1-4; 9 bases fit TRBD1. Per the germline V gene, CDR1 is LNHDA and CDR2 is SQIVND (reference sequence). V shed 7 bases and J 7 bases; nucleotides not matched to a gene: 7. This CDR3 has 14 residues. The full variable domain, completed using reference TRBV19 and TRBJ1-4, is DGGITQSPKYLFRKEGQNVTLSCEQNLNHDAMYWYRQDPGQGLRLIYYSQIVNDFQKGDIAEGYSVSREKKESFPLTVTSAQKNPTAFYLCASTPTGGSEKLFFGSGTQLSVL.

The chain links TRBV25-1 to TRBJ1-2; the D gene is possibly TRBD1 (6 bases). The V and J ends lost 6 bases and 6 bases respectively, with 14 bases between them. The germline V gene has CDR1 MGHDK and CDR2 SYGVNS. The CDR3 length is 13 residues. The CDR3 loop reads CASSRGQGNGYTF. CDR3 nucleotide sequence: TGTGCCAGCAGCCGGGGGCAGGGGAATGGCTACACCTTC.

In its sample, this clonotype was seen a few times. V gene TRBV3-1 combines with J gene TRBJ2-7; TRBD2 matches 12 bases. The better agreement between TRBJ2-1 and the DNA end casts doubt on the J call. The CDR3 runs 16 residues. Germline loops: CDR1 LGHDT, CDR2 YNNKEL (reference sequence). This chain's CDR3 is CASSPPLAGGVTEQFF. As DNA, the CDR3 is TGTGCCAGCAGCCCCCCCCTAGCGGGAGGGGTCACTGAGCAGTTCTTC.

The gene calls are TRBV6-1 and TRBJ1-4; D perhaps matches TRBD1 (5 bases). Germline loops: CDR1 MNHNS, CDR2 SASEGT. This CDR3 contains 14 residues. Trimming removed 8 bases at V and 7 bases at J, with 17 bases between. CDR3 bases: TGTGCCAGCCAAGTCGGGGGGGTTAGTGAAAAACTGTTTTTT. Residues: CASQVGGVSEKLFF.

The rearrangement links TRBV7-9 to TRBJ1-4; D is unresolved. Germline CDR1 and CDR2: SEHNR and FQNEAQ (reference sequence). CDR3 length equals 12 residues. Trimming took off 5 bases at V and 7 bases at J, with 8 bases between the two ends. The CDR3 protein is CASSADSEKLFF. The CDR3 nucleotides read TGTGCCAGCAGCGCGGACTCTGAAAAACTGTTTTTT.

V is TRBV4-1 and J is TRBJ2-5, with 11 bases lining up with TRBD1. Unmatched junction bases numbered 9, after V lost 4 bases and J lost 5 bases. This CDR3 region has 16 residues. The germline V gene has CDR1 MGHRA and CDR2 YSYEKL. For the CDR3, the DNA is TGCGCCAGCAGCCGAGGGAGGACAGGGGGCATGGAGACCCAGTACTTC. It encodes CASSRGRTGGMETQYF.

In DNA form, the CDR3 reads TGTGCCAGCAGCCCCCGACCCTTCGAATACGAGCAGTACTTC. Encoded protein: CASSPRPFEYEQYF. This chain links TRBV7-2 with TRBJ2-7; D unresolved. V dropped 5 bases and J dropped 4 bases, with 15 bases sitting between them. The length of the CDR3 is 14 residues. In germline, CDR1 is SGHTA, CDR2 FQGNSA.

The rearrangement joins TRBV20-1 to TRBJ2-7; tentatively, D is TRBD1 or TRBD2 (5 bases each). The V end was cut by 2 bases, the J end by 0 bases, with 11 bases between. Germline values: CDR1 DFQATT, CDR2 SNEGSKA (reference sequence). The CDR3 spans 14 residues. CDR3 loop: CSARSRGPSYEQYF. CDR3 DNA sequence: TGCAGTGCTAGATCGAGGGGACCCTCCTACGAGCAGTACTTC.

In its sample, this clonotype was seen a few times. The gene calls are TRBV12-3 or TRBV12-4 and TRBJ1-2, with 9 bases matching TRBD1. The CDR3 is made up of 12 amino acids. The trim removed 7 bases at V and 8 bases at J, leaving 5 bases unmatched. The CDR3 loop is CASTPGTGGYTF. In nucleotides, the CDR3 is TGTGCCAGCACTCCCGGGACAGGGGGCTACACCTTC.

The CDR3 region has the DNA TGTGCCAGCAGCCAAGGTCTACGAGAGCAGTACTTC. Residues: CASSQGLREQYF. The chain carries TRBV14 and TRBJ2-7; D not resolved. The length of the CDR3 is 12 residues. Germline-derived CDR1 and CDR2 are SGHDN and FVKESK. Trimming left V 1 base short and J 7 bases short, with 8 bases between.